The 2 T cell receptor beta chains below all came from one sample that was sequenced in a study of cytomegalovirus exposure and HLA in healthy donors. The PCR employed 60 Vbeta primers together with 13 Jbeta primers. Sequenced by immunoSEQ multiplex PCR; TCRdb stores in-frame clones only, minus some. The sample includes over 75,000 clones, 79% of them seen just once. Sequenced: PBMCs. These receptors all come from a male donor in good health and CMV-seropositive.

This chain uses TRBV9 with TRBJ2-7; TRBD1 agrees at 8 bases. There are 16 residues in the CDR3. V was pared by 0 bases and J by 0 bases, with 5 bases of the junction left unmatched. CDR1 is SGDLS and CDR2 is YYNGEE in the germline V gene. In nucleotides, the CDR3 is TGTGCCAGCAGCGTAGAACAGGGGGGTACCTCCTACGAGCAGTACTTC. As protein: CASSVEQGGTSYEQYF.

The V call is TRBV5-1, the J call TRBJ2-2; D may be TRBD1 (5 bases). The CDR3 sequence is 16 residues long. The germline CDR1 and CDR2 sequences are SGHRS and YFSETQ. Deletions cut 5 bases from V and 5 bases from J, with 19 bases between. The CDR3 DNA is TGCGCCAGCAGGGAAAAGGGGAAGGTGATAACCGGGGAGCTGTTTTTT. Translated: CASREKGKVITGELFF.